This paragraph reports one T cell receptor beta chain. The data were obtained in a study of control samples from healthy donors and cancer patients. TCRdb's copy holds only in-frame clones and misses some; the assay was immunoSEQ multiplex PCR. In the table there are about 130,000 clones, around 94% of which are singletons. Sequencing input: PBMCs. This TCR was sampled from an elderly man with head and neck cancer.

The CDR3 region has the DNA TGTGCCAGCAGCGCGCCAGGATTACTTGGGAGAGGGGAGACCCAGTACTTC. As protein: CASSAPGLLGRGETQYF. This rearrangement joins TRBV11-2 to TRBJ2-5; D might be TRBD2 (5 bases). Trimming cost V 5 bases and J 5 bases, with 24 bases left between them. The CDR3 is 17 amino acids. CDR1 SGHAT and CDR2 FQNNGV come from the germline V gene.